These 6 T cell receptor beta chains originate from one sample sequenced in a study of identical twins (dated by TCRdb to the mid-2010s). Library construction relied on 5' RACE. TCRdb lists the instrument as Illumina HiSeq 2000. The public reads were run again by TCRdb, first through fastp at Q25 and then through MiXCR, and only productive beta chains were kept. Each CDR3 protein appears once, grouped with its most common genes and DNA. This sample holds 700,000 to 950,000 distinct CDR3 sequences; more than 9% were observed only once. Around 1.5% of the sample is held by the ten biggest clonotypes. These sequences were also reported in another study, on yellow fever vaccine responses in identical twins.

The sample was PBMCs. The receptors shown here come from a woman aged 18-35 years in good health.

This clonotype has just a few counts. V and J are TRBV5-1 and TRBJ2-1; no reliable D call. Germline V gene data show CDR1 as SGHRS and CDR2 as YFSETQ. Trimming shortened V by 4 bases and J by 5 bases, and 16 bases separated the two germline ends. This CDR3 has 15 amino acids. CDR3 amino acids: CASSPLVPKNNEQFF. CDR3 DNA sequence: TGCGCCAGCAGCCCTCTAGTCCCCAAAAACAATGAGCAGTTCTTC.

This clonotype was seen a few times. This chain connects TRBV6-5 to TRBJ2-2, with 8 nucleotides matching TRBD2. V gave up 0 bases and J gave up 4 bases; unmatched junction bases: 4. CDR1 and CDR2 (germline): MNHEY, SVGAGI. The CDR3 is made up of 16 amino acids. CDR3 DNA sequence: TGTGCCAGCAGTTACTCGCCGGGGGGGGGCACCGGGGAGCTGTTTTTT. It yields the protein CASSYSPGGGTGELFF.

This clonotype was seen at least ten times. CDR3 amino acids: CASSLLGQGNQPQHF. CDR3 bases: TGCGCCAGCAGTCTGCTGGGACAGGGAAATCAGCCCCAGCATTTT. The chain is built from TRBV5-1 and TRBJ1-5; 9 positions agree with TRBD1. With V trimmed by 5 bases and J by 4 bases, 7 bases remained unmatched. Germline CDR1 and CDR2: SGHRS and YFSETQ. The CDR3 spans 15 residues.

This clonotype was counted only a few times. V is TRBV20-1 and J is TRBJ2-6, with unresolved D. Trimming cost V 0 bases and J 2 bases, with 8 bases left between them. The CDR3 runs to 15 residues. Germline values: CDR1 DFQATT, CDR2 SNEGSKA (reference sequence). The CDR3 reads CSARDPGAGANVLTF. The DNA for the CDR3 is TGCAGTGCTAGAGACCCCGGAGCTGGGGCCAACGTCCTGACTTTC.

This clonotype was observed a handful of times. The CDR3 DNA is TGCAGTGCTAGAAAAGATCAGCCGAATACGCAGTATTTT. Protein: CSARKDQPNTQYF. This rearrangement joins TRBV20-1 to TRBJ2-3; D unclear. CDR3 length: 13 residues. In germline, CDR1 is DFQATT, CDR2 SNEGSKA (reference sequence). The ends were cut back, 2 bases at V and 7 bases at J, with 13 bases in the middle.

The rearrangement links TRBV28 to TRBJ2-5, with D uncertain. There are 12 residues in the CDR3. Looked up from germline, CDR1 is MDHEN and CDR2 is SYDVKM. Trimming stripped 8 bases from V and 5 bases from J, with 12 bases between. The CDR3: CASLGSRETQYF. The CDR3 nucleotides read TGTGCCAGCCTCGGGTCACGGGAGACCCAGTACTTC.